The 14 T cell receptor beta chains below were found in one sample sequenced in a study of cytomegalovirus exposure and HLA in healthy donors (dated by TCRdb to 2017 to 2019). The method behind the library was the immunoSEQ multiplex PCR assay. For the multiplex PCR, a mixture combining 60 forward primers for TCR Vbeta segments and 13 reverse primers for TCR Jbeta segments was used. In its TCRdb copy, this immuneACCESS table keeps in-frame sequences only and misses some clones. Where compared with another copy, unresolved V genes explain less than half of these, and the others have no known cause. Counted in this sample were about 170,000 clones; almost 75% of them appeared once. The ten most abundant clones make up around 5% of the sample. The source material was PBMCs. These receptors were collected from a woman aged 18 to 35 in good health and CMV-seropositive.

For this clone: Its ends do not fully match the called genes, so a read error is possible. The genes are TRBV9 and TRBJ2-1, with 10 bases aligning to TRBD2. The CDR3 has 17 amino acids. CDR1 is SGDLS, CDR2 YYNGEE, per germline. CDR3 sequence reads: CASSVVASGGPYNKQFF. CDR3 sequence (DNA): TGTGCCAGCAGCGTAGTGGCTAGCGGGGGACCTTACAATAAGCAGTTCTTC.

This sequence joins TRBV23-1 and TRBJ1-2; 9 bases line up with TRBD1. TRBV23-1 counts as an open reading frame of uncertain function. The CDR3 length is 14 residues. The V and J ends lost 0 bases and 5 bases, in that order; junction bases with no gene match: 1. Written as DNA, the CDR3 is TGCGCCAGCAGTCAATCGGACAGGGGTTATGGCTACACCTTC. This codes for CASSQSDRGYGYTF.

The chain couples TRBV5-1 to TRBJ2-1; D possibly corresponds to TRBD1 (5 bases). Germline CDR1 reads SGHRS; CDR2 reads YFSETQ. V dropped 5 bases and J dropped 6 bases, with 15 bases sitting between them. This CDR3 contains 14 residues. CDR3 in DNA: TGCGCCAGCAGACCCAGGGCAGGGTTCAATGAGCAGTTCTTC. This encodes CASRPRAGFNEQFF.

The chain couples TRBV6-6 to TRBJ2-6; D unresolved. This CDR3 comprises 15 residues. V was clipped by 5 bases and J by 2 bases, with 10 bases between them. CDR1 MNHNY and CDR2 SVGAGI come from the germline V gene (reference sequence). CDR3 in DNA: TGTGCCAGCAGTGCCTCGGGTGCTGGGGCCAACGTCCTGACTTTC. It codes for CASSASGAGANVLTF.

This rearrangement joins TRBV19 to TRBJ2-2; tentative D call: TRBD2 (5 bases). Trimming took off 4 bases at V and 2 bases at J, with 8 bases between the two ends. This CDR3 is 14 amino acids long. Germline values: CDR1 LNHDA, CDR2 SQIVND (reference sequence). CDR3 residues: CASSSGRNTGELFF. DNA for the CDR3: TGTGCCAGTAGTAGCGGGCGTAACACCGGGGAGCTGTTTTTT. Using reference TRBV19 and TRBJ2-2 for the parts outside the CDR3, the full variable domain is DGGITQSPKYLFRKEGQNVTLSCEQNLNHDAMYWYRQDPGQGLRLIYYSQIVNDFQKGDIAEGYSVSREKKESFPLTVTSAQKNPTAFYLCASSSGRNTGELFFGEGSRLTVL.

This clone was found once. The rearrangement links TRBV9 to TRBJ2-5; 7 nucleotides align to TRBD1. Germline CDR1 SGDLS, CDR2 YYNGEE. Germline trimming cut 3 bases from V and 2 bases from J; bases unmatched to any gene: 4. The CDR3 is made up of 14 amino acids. CDR3 loop: CASSAGTAQETQYF. Here the CDR3 DNA reads TGTGCCAGCAGCGCGGGGACAGCGCAAGAGACCCAGTACTTC.

The genes are TRBV30 and TRBJ1-2; no clear D. The CDR3 is made up of 10 amino acids. Germline V gene data show CDR1 as GTSNPN and CDR2 as SVGIG (reference sequence). V was trimmed by 5 bases and J by 4 bases, leaving 5 bases between them. The CDR3 sequence: CAWLSYGYTF. CDR3 nucleotide sequence: TGTGCCTGGTTGAGCTATGGCTACACCTTC. The variable domain in full, completed from reference TRBV30 and TRBJ1-2, reads SQTIHQWPATLVQPVGSPLSLECTVEGTSNPNLYWYRQAAGRGLQLLFYSVGIGQISSEVPQNLSASRPQDRQFILSSKKLLLSDSGFYLCAWLSYGYTFGSGTRLTVV.

This clone was detected once. V is TRBV5-1 and J is TRBJ2-3, with unresolved D. Germline V CDR1 and CDR2: SGHRS, YFSETQ. The length of the CDR3 is 14 residues. The germline V and J ends were trimmed by 2 bases and 5 bases, with 12 bases remaining between them. DNA of the CDR3: TGCGCCAGCAGCTTTACAGCAGGTGGAGATACGCAGTATTTT. This sequence encodes CASSFTAGGDTQYF. The whole variable domain, remainder taken from reference TRBV5-1 and TRBJ2-3, is KAGVTQTPRYLIKTRGQQVTLSCSPISGHRSVSWYQQTPGQGLQFLFEYFSETQRNKGNFPGRFSGRQFSNSRSEMNVSTLELGDSALYLCASSFTAGGDTQYFGPGTRLTVL.

The chain joins TRBV2 to TRBJ1-5; 10 bases map to TRBD1. CDR1 and CDR2 from the germline V gene are SNHLY and FYNNEI. CDR3 length equals 16 residues. The J segment lost 4 bases and the V segment lost 6 bases, leaving 9 bases of the junction unmatched. The CDR3 spells CASSSPGTGANQPQHF. The CDR3, as DNA: TGTGCCAGCAGCTCCCCGGGGACAGGGGCTAATCAGCCCCAGCATTTT. Drawing the rest from reference TRBV2 and TRBJ1-5, the complete variable domain is EPEVTQTPSHQVTQMGQEVILRCVPISNHLYFYWYRQILGQKVEFLVSFYNNEISEKSEIFDDQFSVERPDGSNFTLKIRSTKLEDSAMYFCASSSPGTGANQPQHFGDGTRLSIL.

The chain links TRBV30 to TRBJ2-2, with a weak D call TRBD2 (6 bases). V lost 3 bases and J 1 base, leaving 18 bases between the germline ends. Per the germline V gene, CDR1 is GTSNPN and CDR2 is SVGIG (reference sequence). The CDR3 runs 17 residues. The CDR3 DNA follows: TGTGCCTGGAGGAGAGAGGGGCGGGGTGTGAACACCGGGGAGCTGTTTTTT. It is translated as CAWRREGRGVNTGELFF.

The gene calls are TRBV5-1 and TRBJ2-2, with 7 nucleotides matching TRBD1. The CDR3 contains 16 residues. Germline V gene data show CDR1 as SGHRS and CDR2 as YFSETQ. The V segment lost 0 bases and the J segment 1 base; nucleotides outside the gene matches: 3. CDR3 bases: TGCGCCAGCAGCTTGGCCGCAGGGGGGAACACCGGGGAGCTGTTTTTT. It translates to CASSLAAGGNTGELFF. The whole variable domain, remainder taken from reference TRBV5-1 and TRBJ2-2, is KAGVTQTPRYLIKTRGQQVTLSCSPISGHRSVSWYQQTPGQGLQFLFEYFSETQRNKGNFPGRFSGRQFSNSRSEMNVSTLELGDSALYLCASSLAAGGNTGELFFGEGSRLTVL.

The chain is built from TRBV18 and TRBJ2-5; 14 nucleotides agree with TRBD2. Trimming took 4 bases from V and 1 from J; bases not matched to a gene: 5. CDR3 length equals 17 residues. CDR1 KGHSH and CDR2 LQKENI come from the germline V gene. The DNA for the CDR3 is TGTGCCAGCTCACTATGGACTAGCGGGGGGTCCCAAGAGACCCAGTACTTC. Translating it yields CASSLWTSGGSQETQYF.

The rearrangement uses TRBV5-6 and TRBJ2-1; the match to TRBD1 covers 7 bases. The trim removed 4 bases at V and 6 bases at J, leaving 1 base unmatched. This CDR3 is 12 amino acids long. Per the germline V gene, CDR1 is SGHDT and CDR2 is YYEEEE. The CDR3 DNA reads TGTGCCAGCAGCGCAGGGGGCAATGAGCAGTTCTTC. Translated: CASSAGGNEQFF.

The sample holds a few counts of this clone. V and J are TRBV19 and TRBJ2-2, with D maybe TRBD1 (5 bases). This CDR3 comprises 15 residues. With 3 bases removed from V and 7 bases from J, the gap between germline ends came to 15 bases. Germline V gives CDR1 LNHDA, CDR2 SQIVND (reference sequence). This CDR3 is CASSILSRVNGELFF. The DNA for the CDR3 is TGTGCCAGTAGTATCCTCTCCAGGGTGAACGGGGAGCTGTTTTTT. The full variable domain, rest sourced from reference TRBV19 and TRBJ2-2, is DGGITQSPKYLFRKEGQNVTLSCEQNLNHDAMYWYRQDPGQGLRLIYYSQIVNDFQKGDIAEGYSVSREKKESFPLTVTSAQKNPTAFYLCASSILSRVNGELFFGEGSRLTVL.